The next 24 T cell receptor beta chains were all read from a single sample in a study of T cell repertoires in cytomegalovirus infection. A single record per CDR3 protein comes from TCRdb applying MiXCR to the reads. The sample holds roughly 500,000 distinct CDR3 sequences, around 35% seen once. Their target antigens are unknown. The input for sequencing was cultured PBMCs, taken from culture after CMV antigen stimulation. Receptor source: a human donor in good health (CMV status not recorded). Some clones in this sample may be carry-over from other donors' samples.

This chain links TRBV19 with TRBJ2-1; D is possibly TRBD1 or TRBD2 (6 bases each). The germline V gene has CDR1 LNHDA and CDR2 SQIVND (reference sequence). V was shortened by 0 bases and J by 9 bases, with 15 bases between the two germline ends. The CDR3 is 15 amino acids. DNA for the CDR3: TGTGCCAGTAGTATAGATCGTTGGGGGGCTGGTGAGCAGTTCTTC. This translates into CASSIDRWGAGEQFF.

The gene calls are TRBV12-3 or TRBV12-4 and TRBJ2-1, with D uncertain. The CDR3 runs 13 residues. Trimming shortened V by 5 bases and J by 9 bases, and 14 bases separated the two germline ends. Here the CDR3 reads CASSLLDLVEQFF. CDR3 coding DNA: TGTGCCAGCAGTCTCCTTGACCTCGTTGAGCAGTTCTTC.

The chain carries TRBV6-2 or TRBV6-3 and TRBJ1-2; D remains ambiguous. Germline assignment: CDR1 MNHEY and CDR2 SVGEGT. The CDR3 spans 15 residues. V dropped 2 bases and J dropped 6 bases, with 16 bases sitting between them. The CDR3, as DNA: TGTGCCAGCAGTTACGGTGCGGCGGGTCGTGATGGCTACACCTTC. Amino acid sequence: CASSYGAAGRDGYTF.

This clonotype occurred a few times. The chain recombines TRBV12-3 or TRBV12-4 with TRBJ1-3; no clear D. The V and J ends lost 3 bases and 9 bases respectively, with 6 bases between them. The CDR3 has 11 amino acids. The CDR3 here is CASSLTSTIYF. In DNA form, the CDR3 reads TGTGCCAGCAGTTTGACCTCCACCATATATTTT.

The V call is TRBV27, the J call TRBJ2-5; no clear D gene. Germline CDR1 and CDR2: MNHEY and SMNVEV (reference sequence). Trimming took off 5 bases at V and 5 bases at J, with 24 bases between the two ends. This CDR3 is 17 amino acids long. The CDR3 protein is CASSPRPPPRSLETQYF. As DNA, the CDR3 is TGTGCCAGCAGTCCCCGACCGCCTCCTAGGAGTTTGGAGACCCAGTACTTC.

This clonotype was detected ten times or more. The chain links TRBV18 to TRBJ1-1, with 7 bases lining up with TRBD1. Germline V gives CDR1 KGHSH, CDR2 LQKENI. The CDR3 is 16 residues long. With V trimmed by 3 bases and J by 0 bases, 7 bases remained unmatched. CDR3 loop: CASSPQQGTLNTEAFF. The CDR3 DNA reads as TGTGCCAGCTCACCCCAACAGGGGACCCTGAACACTGAAGCTTTCTTT.

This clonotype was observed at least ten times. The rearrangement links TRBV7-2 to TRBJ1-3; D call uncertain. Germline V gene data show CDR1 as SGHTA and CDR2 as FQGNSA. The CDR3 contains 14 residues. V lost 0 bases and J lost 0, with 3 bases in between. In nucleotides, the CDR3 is TGTGCCAGCAGCTTAGCGGGCTCTGGAAACACCATATATTTT. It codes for CASSLAGSGNTIYF.

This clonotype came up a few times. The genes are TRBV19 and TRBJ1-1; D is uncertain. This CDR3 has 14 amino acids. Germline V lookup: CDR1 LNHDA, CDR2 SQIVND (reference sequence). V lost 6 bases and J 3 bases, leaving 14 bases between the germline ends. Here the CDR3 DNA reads TGTGCCAGTAGCATCCAAGGGAGTCACACTGAAGCTTTCTTT. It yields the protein CASSIQGSHTEAFF.

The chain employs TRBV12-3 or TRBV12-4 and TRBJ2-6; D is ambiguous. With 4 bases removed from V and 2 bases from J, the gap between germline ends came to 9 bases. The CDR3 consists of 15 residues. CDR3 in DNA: TGTGCCAGCAGTTCGCCGGAACCTGGGGCCAACGTCCTGACTTTC. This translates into CASSSPEPGANVLTF.

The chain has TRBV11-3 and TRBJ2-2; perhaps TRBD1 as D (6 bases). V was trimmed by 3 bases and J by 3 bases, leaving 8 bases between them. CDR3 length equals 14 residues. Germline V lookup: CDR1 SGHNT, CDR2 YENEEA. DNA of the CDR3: TGTGCCAGCAGCTTCGGACAGTACACCGGGGAGCTGTTTTTT. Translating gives CASSFGQYTGELFF.

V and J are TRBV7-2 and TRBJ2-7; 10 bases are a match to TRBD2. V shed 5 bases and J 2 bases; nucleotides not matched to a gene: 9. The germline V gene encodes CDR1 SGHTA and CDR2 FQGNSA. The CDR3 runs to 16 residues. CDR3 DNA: TGTGCCAGCAGCGCGGCTAGCGGGAGTATAACCTACGAGCAGTACTTC. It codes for CASSAASGSITYEQYF.

This chain's CDR3 is CASSILGQGAENEQFF. CDR3 DNA sequence: TGCGCCAGCAGCATTTTGGGACAGGGGGCTGAAAATGAGCAGTTCTTC. The chain is built from TRBV5-1 and TRBJ2-1; 12 bases fit TRBD1. Unmatched junction bases numbered 9, after V lost 4 bases and J lost 7 bases. This CDR3 contains 16 residues. Germline V gene lookup returns CDR1 SGHRS and CDR2 YFSETQ. The full variable domain, its missing parts supplied by reference TRBV5-1 and TRBJ2-1, is KAGVTQTPRYLIKTRGQQVTLSCSPISGHRSVSWYQQTPGQGLQFLFEYFSETQRNKGNFPGRFSGRQFSNSRSEMNVSTLELGDSALYLCASSILGQGAENEQFFGPGTRLTVL.

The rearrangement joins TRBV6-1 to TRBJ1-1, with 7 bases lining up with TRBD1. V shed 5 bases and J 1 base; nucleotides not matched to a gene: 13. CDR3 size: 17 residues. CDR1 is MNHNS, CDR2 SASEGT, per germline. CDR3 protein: CASSRSRGSTRNTEAFF. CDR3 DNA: TGTGCCAGCAGTAGATCCAGGGGGTCTACACGGAACACTGAAGCTTTCTTT.

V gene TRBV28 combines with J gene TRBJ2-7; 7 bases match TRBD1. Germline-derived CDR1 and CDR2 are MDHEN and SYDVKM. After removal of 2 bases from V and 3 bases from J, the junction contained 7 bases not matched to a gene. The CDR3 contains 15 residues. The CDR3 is CASSLLDRRYYEQYF. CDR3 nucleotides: TGTGCCAGCAGTTTACTGGACAGGCGCTACTACGAGCAGTACTTC.

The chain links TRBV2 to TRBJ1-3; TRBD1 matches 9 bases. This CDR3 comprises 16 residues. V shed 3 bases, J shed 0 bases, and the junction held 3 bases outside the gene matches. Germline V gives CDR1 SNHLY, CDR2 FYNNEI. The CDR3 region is CASSEGTGPSGNTIYF. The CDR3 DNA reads TGTGCCAGCAGTGAGGGGACAGGGCCCTCTGGAAACACCATATATTTT.

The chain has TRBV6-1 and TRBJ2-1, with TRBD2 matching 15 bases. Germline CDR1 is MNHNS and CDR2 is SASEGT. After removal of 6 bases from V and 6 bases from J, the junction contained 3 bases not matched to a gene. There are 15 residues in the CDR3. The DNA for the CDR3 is TGTGCCAGCAGACTGGGACTAGCGGGAGGCAATGAGCAGTTCTTC. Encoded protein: CASRLGLAGGNEQFF.

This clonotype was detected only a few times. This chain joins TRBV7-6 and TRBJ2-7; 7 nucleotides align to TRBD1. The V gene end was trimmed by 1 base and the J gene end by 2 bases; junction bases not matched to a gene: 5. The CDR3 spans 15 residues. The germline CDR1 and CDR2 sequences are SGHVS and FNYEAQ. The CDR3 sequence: CASSLEQQGAYEQYF. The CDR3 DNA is TGTGCCAGCAGCTTAGAGCAGCAGGGGGCCTACGAGCAGTACTTC.

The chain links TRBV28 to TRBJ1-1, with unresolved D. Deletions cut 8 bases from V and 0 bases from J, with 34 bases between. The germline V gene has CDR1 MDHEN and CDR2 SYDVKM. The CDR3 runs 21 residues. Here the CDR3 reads CASFTYDRVNRRQFMNTEAFF. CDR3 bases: TGTGCCAGCTTCACTTACGACCGGGTAAACCGACGCCAATTCATGAACACTGAAGCTTTCTTT.

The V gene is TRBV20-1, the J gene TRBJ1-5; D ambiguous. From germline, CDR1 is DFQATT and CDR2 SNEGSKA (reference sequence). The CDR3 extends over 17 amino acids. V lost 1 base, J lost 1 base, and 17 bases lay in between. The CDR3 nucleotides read TGCAGTGCTAGAGGGCGGCAATGGGGTACGAGCAATCAGCCCCAGCATTTT. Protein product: CSARGRQWGTSNQPQHF.

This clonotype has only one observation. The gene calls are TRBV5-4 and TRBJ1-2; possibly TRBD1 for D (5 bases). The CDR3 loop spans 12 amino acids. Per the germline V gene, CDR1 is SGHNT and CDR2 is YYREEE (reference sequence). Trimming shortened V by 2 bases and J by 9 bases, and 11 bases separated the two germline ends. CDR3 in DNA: TGTGCCAGCAGCTTAGGCACAGGAAGCTACACCTTC. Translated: CASSLGTGSYTF.

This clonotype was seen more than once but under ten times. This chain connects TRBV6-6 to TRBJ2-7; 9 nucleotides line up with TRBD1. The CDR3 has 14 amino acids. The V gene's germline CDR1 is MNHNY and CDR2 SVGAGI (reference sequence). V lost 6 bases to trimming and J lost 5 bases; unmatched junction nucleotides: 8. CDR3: CASSYTGGLDEQYF. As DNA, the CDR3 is TGTGCCAGCAGCTATACAGGGGGCTTGGACGAGCAGTACTTC.

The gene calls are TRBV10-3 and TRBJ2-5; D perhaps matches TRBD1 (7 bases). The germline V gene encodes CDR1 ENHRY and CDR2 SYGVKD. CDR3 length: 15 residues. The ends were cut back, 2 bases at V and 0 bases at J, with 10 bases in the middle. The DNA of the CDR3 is TGTGCCATCAGTGAGGCAGGGGGGAACCAAGAGACCCAGTACTTC. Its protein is CAISEAGGNQETQYF.

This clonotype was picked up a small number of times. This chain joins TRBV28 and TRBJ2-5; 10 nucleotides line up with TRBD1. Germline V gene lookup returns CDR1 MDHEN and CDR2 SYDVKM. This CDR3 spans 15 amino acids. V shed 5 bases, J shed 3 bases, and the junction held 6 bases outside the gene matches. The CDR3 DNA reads TGTGCCAGCAGTAACCCGGGACAGGGGAAAGAGACCCAGTACTTC. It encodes CASSNPGQGKETQYF.

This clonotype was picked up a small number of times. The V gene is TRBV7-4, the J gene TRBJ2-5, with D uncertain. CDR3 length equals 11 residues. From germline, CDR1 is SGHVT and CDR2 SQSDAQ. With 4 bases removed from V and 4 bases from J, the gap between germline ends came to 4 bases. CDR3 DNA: TGTGCCAGCAGCTGGTCAGAGACCCAGTACTTC. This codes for CASSWSETQYF.